This is a list of T cell receptor beta chains from one sample in a study of T cell responses to AZD1222 COVID-19 vaccine. Method: immunoSEQ multiplex PCR; TCRdb's copy keeps in-frame clones and lacks some. Here the sample spans 200,000 to 250,000 clones, approximately 94% being singletons. Sequencing was performed on peripheral blood, taken on day 0 of MenACWY control vaccination. The receptor source for this set is an adult in good health. Each CDR3 is given with its conserved first and last residue. The D gene is left open where the match is weak. Some rows mark clone size as missing; the rest say once, few, many or name a class of expanded clone.

TRBJ1-2	-	TRBV25-1	TRBD1	CASRGQVYDYTF	TGTGCCAGCAGGGGACAGGTCTATGACTACACCTTC
TRBJ1-6	-	TRBV28	TRBD1	CASIPRVGQGVKALHF	TGTGCCAGCATCCCAAGGGTTGGACAGGGGGTGAAGGCCCTCCACTTT
TRBJ1-5	-	TRBV2	-	CASKGNSNQPQHF	TGTGCCAGCAAGGGGAATAGCAATCAGCCCCAGCATTTT
TRBJ2-2	-	TRBV6-1	-	CASSEQFVTGELFF	TGTGCCAGCAGTGAACAATTTGTGACCGGGGAGCTGTTTTTT
TRBJ1-1	-	TRBV2	TRBD1	CASSETGRNTEAFF	TGTGCCAGCAGTGAGACAGGGCGGAACACTGAAGCTTTCTTT
TRBJ2-2	-	TRBV6-1	-	CASSEAGGLGTGELFF	TGTGCCAGCAGTGAAGCCGGGGGGCTAGGCACCGGGGAGCTGTTTTTT
TRBJ1-2	-	TRBV3-1/TRBV3-2	-	CASSQEWGMGTGGRYGYTF	TGTGCCAGCAGCCAAGAATGGGGAATGGGGACGGGCGGACGCTATGGCTACACCTTC
TRBJ1-1	-	TRBV6-5	-	CASSYMGEAFF	TGTGCCAGCAGTTATATGGGTGAAGCTTTCTTT
TRBJ2-2	-	TRBV19	-	CASSGAGANTGELFF	TGTGCCAGCTCGGGGGCAGGGGCGAACACCGGGGAGCTGTTTTTT
TRBJ1-5	-	TRBV7-2	-	CASSSRSMQPQHF	TGTGCCAGCAGCTCTCGCTCGATGCAGCCCCAGCATTTT
TRBJ1-2	-	TRBV5-6	-	CASSLGVYGYTF	TGTGCCAGCAGCTTAGGTGTCTATGGCTACACCTTC
TRBJ1-1	-	TRBV6-5	-	CASSYSGGTEAFF	TGTGCCAGCAGTTACTCGGGGGGGACCGAAGCTTTCTTT
TRBJ2-5	-	TRBV7-2	TRBD2	CASSLATSGGRETQYF	TGTGCCAGCAGCTTAGCGACTAGCGGGGGTAGAGAGACCCAGTACTTC
TRBJ1-6	-	TRBV18	-	CASSPLRVGNSPLHF	TGTGCCAGCTCACCACTACGGGTAGGAAATTCACCCCTCCACTTT
TRBJ1-5	-	TRBV3-1/TRBV3-2	-	CASSQGRGMGNQPQHF	TGTGCCAGCAGCCAAGGTCGAGGGATGGGCAATCAGCCCCAGCATTTT
TRBJ1-5	-	TRBV19	-	CASSMILGEQPQHF	TGTGCCAGTAGTATGATTCTGGGGGAACAGCCCCAGCATTTT
TRBJ2-7	-	TRBV6-5	TRBD1	CASKRPGQGAGEQYF	TGTGCCAGCAAACGTCCGGGACAGGGGGCGGGCGAGCAGTACTTC
TRBJ1-3	once	TRBV2	-	CASSEGSTVGNTIYF	TGTGCCAGCAGTGAAGGGTCGACAGTTGGAAACACCATATATTTT
TRBJ2-7	-	TRBV6-1	-	CASSERREQYF	TGTGCCAGCAGTGAACGGAGGGAGCAGTACTTC
TRBJ1-2	-	TRBV6-2/TRBV6-3	-	CASSRGDYGYTF	TGTGCCAGCAGTCGTGGAGACTATGGCTACACCTTC
TRBJ1-1	-	TRBV10-2	-	CASSENFGLNTEAFF	TGCGCCAGCAGTGAGAATTTCGGCTTGAACACTGAAGCTTTCTTT
TRBJ1-2	-	TRBV6-1	-	CASSERGGSRAVALYGYTF	TGTGCCAGCAGTGAAAGGGGGGGCAGTAGGGCTGTAGCGCTCTATGGCTACACCTTC
TRBJ1-3	-	TRBV14	-	CASSQVAGLRNTIYF	TGTGCCAGCAGCCAAGTGGCGGGGCTCAGGAACACCATATATTTT
TRBJ1-6	-	TRBV2	-	CASKRDNNSPLHF	TGTGCCAGCAAGAGGGACAATAATTCACCCCTCCACTTT
TRBJ1-1	-	TRBV14	TRBD1	CASSLLPSGGNTEAFF	TGTGCCAGCAGCCTTCTCCCATCAGGGGGGAACACTGAAGCTTTCTTT
TRBJ1-2	once	TRBV3-1/TRBV3-2	-	CASSQRDSLNYGYTF	TGTGCCAGCAGCCAGAGGGACTCCCTCAACTATGGCTACACCTTC
TRBJ1-5	-	TRBV19	-	CASSIWDPGYQPQHF	TGTGCCAGTAGTATCTGGGACCCCGGGTATCAGCCCCAGCATTTT
TRBJ1-2	-	TRBV3-1/TRBV3-2	-	CASSPLGDGNYGYTF	TGTGCCAGCAGCCCCCTGGGGGACGGCAACTATGGCTACACCTTC
TRBJ1-2	-	TRBV9	TRBD1	CASSPTAGDRAYGYTF	TGTGCCAGCAGCCCGACCGCGGGGGACAGGGCCTATGGCTACACCTTC
TRBJ1-3	-	TRBV28	-	CASSLRGSSGNTIYF	TGTGCCAGCAGTTTAAGGGGGAGCTCTGGAAACACCATATATTTT
TRBJ1-5	-	TRBV11-2	-	CASSLVPGSNQPQHF	TGTGCCAGCAGCTTAGTCCCAGGTAGCAATCAGCCCCAGCATTTT
TRBJ1-5	-	TRBV28	TRBD1	CASSLDRVLGGPQHF	TGTGCCAGCAGTTTAGACAGGGTCCTCGGGGGGCCCCAGCATTTT
TRBJ1-5	-	TRBV5-8	-	CASSQNREGNQPQHF	TGTGCCAGCAGCCAAAACAGGGAGGGCAATCAGCCCCAGCATTTT
TRBJ1-1	-	TRBV30	TRBD1	CAWSGSVTGDVTEAFF	TGTGCCTGGAGTGGGTCCGTGACAGGGGATGTAACTGAAGCTTTCTTT
TRBJ1-5	once	TRBV6-2/TRBV6-3	-	CASSSKGPSQPQHF	TGTGCCAGCAGTTCCAAGGGGCCTTCCCAGCCCCAGCATTTT
TRBJ2-7	-	TRBV18	-	CASSPTVYGFYEQYF	TGTGCCAGCTCCCCGACAGTTTACGGGTTCTACGAGCAGTACTTC
TRBJ2-1	-	TRBV5-4	TRBD1	CASSRDSRSYNEQFF	TGTGCCAGCAGCAGGGACAGCCGCTCCTACAATGAGCAGTTCTTC
TRBJ2-5	-	TRBV3-1/TRBV3-2	-	CASSQVQETQYF	TGTGCCAGCAGCCAAGTGCAAGAGACCCAGTACTTC
TRBJ1-2	-	TRBV18	TRBD1	CASSPLWQGVSYGYTF	TGTGCCAGCTCACCACTTTGGCAGGGGGTATCCTATGGCTACACCTTC
TRBJ2-2	-	TRBV2	-	CASRLPPANTGELFF	TGTGCCAGCAGGCTGCCTCCGGCGAACACCGGGGAGCTGTTTTTT
TRBJ2-1	once	TRBV28	TRBD2	CASRFRSGLAGNEQFF	TGTGCCAGCAGGTTTAGGAGTGGACTAGCAGGGAATGAGCAGTTCTTC
TRBJ2-5	-	TRBV18	-	CASSPSVQETQYF	TGTGCCAGCTCACCTTCGGTCCAAGAGACCCAGTACTTC
TRBJ1-4	-	TRBV27	TRBD1	CASRRDSNLSGGNRGWGEKLFF	TGTGCCAGCAGGAGGGACAGTAATTTATCCGGTGGGAACAGGGGGTGGGGTGAAAAACTGTTTTTT
TRBJ1-2	-	TRBV29-1	-	CSVGAGRDGYTF	TGCAGCGTTGGGGCAGGGAGGGATGGCTACACCTTC
TRBJ1-5	-	TRBV19	-	CASMMSASDQPQHF	TGTGCCAGTATGATGTCCGCGAGCGATCAGCCCCAGCATTTT
TRBJ1-4	-	TRBV12-3/TRBV12-4	-	CASSPRGEKLFF	TGTGCCAGCAGTCCGAGAGGGGAAAAACTGTTTTTT
TRBJ2-3	-	TRBV30	-	CAWSVAGETDTQYF	TGTGCCTGGAGTGTTGCCGGGGAGACAGATACGCAGTATTTT
TRBJ1-4	-	TRBV10-2	-	CASSDPGKNEKLFF	TGCGCCAGCAGTGACCCAGGCAAGAATGAAAAACTGTTTTTT